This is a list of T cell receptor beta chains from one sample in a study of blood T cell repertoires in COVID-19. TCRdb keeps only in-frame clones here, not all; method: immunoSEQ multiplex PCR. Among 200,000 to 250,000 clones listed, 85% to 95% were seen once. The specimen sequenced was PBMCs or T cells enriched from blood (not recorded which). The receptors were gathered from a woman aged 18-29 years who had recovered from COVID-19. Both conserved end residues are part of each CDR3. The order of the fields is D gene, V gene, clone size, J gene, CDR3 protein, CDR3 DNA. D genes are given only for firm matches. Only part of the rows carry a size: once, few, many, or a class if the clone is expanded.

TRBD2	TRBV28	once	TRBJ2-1	CASSFLGLAGDEQFF	TGTGCCAGCAGTTTCCTCGGACTAGCGGGAGATGAGCAGTTCTTC
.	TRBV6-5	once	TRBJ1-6	CASSYSKLYNSPLHF	TGTGCCAGCAGTTACTCCAAACTCTATAATTCACCCCTCCACTTT
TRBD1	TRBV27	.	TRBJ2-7	CASSIDSPGQDKMYEQYF	TGTGCCAGCAGTATCGACTCCCCTGGACAGGACAAAATGTACGAGCAGTACTTC
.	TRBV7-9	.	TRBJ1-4	CASSLFGEVNEKLFF	TGTGCCAGCAGCTTATTTGGGGAGGTTAATGAAAAACTGTTTTTT
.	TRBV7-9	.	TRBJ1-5	CASSLFLGPQHF	TGTGCCAGCAGCTTATTCCTAGGGCCCCAGCATTTT
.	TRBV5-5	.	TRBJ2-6	CASSFGVLSGANVLTF	TGTGCCAGCAGCTTCGGGGTTCTTTCTGGGGCCAACGTCCTGACTTTC
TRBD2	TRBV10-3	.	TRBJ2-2	CATHREGNTGELFF	TGTGCCACCCACCGGGAGGGTAACACCGGGGAGCTGTTTTTT
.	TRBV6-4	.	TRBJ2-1	CASSAWGPSSYNEQFF	TGTGCCAGCAGTGCCTGGGGGCCTTCCTCCTACAATGAGCAGTTCTTC
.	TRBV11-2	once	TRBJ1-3	CASSSGYRSGSGNTIYF	TGTGCCAGCAGCTCCGGGTACAGGAGTGGATCTGGAAACACCATATATTTT
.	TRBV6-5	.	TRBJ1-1	CASSHGREAFF	TGTGCCAGCAGCCATGGCCGCGAAGCTTTCTTT
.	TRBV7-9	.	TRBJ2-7	CASSLGESGRGQYF	TGTGCCAGCAGCTTAGGAGAGTCAGGGCGCGGGCAGTACTTC
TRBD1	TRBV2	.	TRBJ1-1	CASSRQGSTEAFF	TGTGCCAGCAGTCGACAGGGGAGCACTGAAGCTTTCTTT
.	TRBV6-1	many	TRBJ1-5	CASSEELGGNQPQHF	TGTGCCAGCAGTGAAGAGTTAGGGGGCAATCAGCCCCAGCATTTT
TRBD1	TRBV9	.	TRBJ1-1	CASSVSGQDPLFSEAFF	TGTGCCAGCAGCGTATCTGGACAGGACCCTTTATTTTCTGAAGCTTTCTTT
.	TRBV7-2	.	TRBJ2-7	CASSLDRSSYEQYF	TGTGCCAGCAGCTTAGACAGGAGCTCCTACGAGCAGTACTTC
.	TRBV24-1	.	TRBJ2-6	CATSSGANVLTF	TGTGCCACCTCTTCCGGGGCCAACGTCCTGACTTTC
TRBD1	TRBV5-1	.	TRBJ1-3	CASSLAGTGHGNTIYF	TGCGCCAGCAGCTTGGCCGGGACAGGGCATGGAAACACCATATATTTT
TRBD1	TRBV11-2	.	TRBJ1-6	CASSFIATGKSPLHF	TGTGCCAGCAGCTTCATCGCGACAGGGAAATCACCCCTCCACTTT